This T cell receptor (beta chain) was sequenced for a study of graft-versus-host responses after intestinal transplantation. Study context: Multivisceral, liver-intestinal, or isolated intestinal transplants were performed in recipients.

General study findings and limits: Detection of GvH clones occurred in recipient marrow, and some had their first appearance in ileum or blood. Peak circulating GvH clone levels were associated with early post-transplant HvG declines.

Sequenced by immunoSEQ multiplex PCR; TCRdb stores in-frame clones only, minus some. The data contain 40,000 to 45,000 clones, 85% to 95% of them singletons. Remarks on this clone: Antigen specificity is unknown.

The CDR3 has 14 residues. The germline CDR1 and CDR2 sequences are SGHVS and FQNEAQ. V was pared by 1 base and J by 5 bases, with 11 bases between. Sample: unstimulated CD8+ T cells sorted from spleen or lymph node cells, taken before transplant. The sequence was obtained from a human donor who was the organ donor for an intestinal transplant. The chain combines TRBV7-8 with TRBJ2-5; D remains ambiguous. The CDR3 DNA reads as TGTGCCAGCAGCTTAGATAGGGCAGTTGAGACCCAGTACTTC. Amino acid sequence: CASSLDRAVETQYF.